The present T cell receptor beta chain was sequenced within a study of human T cells and chemical hapten exposure. This clonotype was detected only a few times. This sample's time point: pre-sensitization, week 0. This sample's treatment: therapeutic diphenylcyclopropenone sensitization with weekly scalp DPC. Using its own MiXCR run on the RACE reads, TCRdb lists one record per CDR3 protein. The data contain fewer than 300,000 distinct CDR3 sequences, 7.5% to 10% of them singletons. This clonotype originated in a woman in her forties with alopecia areata. Some clones in this sample may be carry-over from other donors' samples. The specimen was whole blood, collected in connection with sensitization to the hapten diphenylcyclopropenone (DPC).

DNA of the CDR3: TGTGCCAGCAGTTCGAGACTAGCGGGAGCCTACGAGCAGTACTTC. Translation gives CASSSRLAGAYEQYF. The chain has TRBV28 and TRBJ2-7, with TRBD2 matching 12 bases. Trimming cost V 4 bases and J 2 bases; bases outside gene matches: 3. The CDR3 runs to 15 residues. Germline V gene data show CDR1 as MDHEN and CDR2 as SYDVKM.